This T cell receptor beta chain emerged from a study of blood T cell repertoires in COVID-19. Study in general: Samples taken during acute and convalescent COVID-19 were collected in the United States, Italy and Spain. T cells, B-cell-depleted T cells, or PBMCs provided the cDNA or gDNA that served as material.

Germline CDR1 LGHDT, CDR2 YNNKEL (reference sequence). Trimming removed 1 base from V and 0 bases from J, with 9 bases in between. This CDR3 has 15 amino acids. Using immunoSEQ multiplex PCR, the repertoire was profiled, and TCRdb retains in-frame clones only, with some absent. The top ten clones hold 13% of a sample with about 200,000 clones, roughly 88% of them seen once. Sequenced material: peripheral blood. This TCR was sampled from a human donor in a cohort sampled during active COVID-19. The rearrangement links TRBV3-1 (or the pseudogene TRBV3-2) to TRBJ2-5; D perhaps matches TRBD2 (6 bases). The CDR3 DNA reads TGTGCCAGCAGCCAAGTTGGGGACTACCAAGAGACCCAGTACTTC. Amino acid sequence: CASSQVGDYQETQYF.